Only a few counts were recorded for the clone carrying this T cell receptor beta chain. The antigen remains unidentified. This record comes from a study of T cells in Graves' hyperthyroidism and ophthalmopathy. Findings of the study overall: Using 13 V-J features, a model discriminated ophthalmopathy from stable hyperthyroidism.

Each diagnosis drew on symptoms, thyroxine, TRAb, thyroid ultrasound and orbital computed tomography findings. PBMCs came from 9 to 10 ml fresh peripheral blood. Using RNA transcripts as the source, TCR beta CDR3 regions were amplified. Carried out on the TCR CDR3, a first-round RT-PCR used the HTBI primer set. TCRdb called the multiplex PCR reads again in MiXCR, with one record for every CDR3 protein. The sample lists about 560,000 distinct CDR3 sequences; 16% were seen once. This CDR3 spans 16 amino acids. The germline V gene encodes CDR1 SEHNR and CDR2 FQNEAQ (reference sequence). J was trimmed by 1 base and V by 2 bases; bases with no gene match: 3.

Sequenced input: blood. The TCR comes from a woman in her late teens or twenties with Graves' hyperthyroidism. The chain uses TRBV7-9 and TRBJ2-3; 10 bases align to TRBD1. In nucleotides, the CDR3 is TGTGCCAGCAGCTTACGGACAGGGGGACGCACAGATACGCAGTATTTT. Its protein product is CASSLRTGGRTDTQYF.